The T cell receptor (beta chain) described here comes from a study of beta chain features in type 1 diabetes. With regard to this clone: Its antigen is not known.

Sorted populations all exceeded 95% purity. Of the isolated RNA, all was reverse transcribed, and so the sequenced material was expressed TCRB transcripts. The read count averaged about 3.57 million across naive, central memory and regulatory T cell samples. The assay was immunoSEQ multiplex PCR, and TCRdb's table has in-frame clones only and misses some. The top ten hold 0.017% of the sample, which has 250,000 to 350,000 clones, around 15% seen once. Study-wide points: The question left open here concerned HLA type influencing TCRB rearrangement. A closer apparent resemblance between naive, central memory and Treg TCRB repertoires was seen in patients than in healthy donors. Among all four CD4+ subsets, Type 1 diabetes patients had TCRB CDR3s that were moderately but significantly shorter.

Sequencing used naive CD4+ T cells from blood. This sequence was found in a man aged 30 to 39 with type 1 diabetes.

The DNA for the CDR3 is TGTGCCGCGGGGGCAGCAACTAATGAAAAACTGTTTTTT. Its protein product is CAAGAATNEKLFF. The chain joins TRBV19 to TRBJ1-4; D perhaps matches TRBD1 (6 bases). V dropped 11 bases and J dropped 0 bases, with 10 bases sitting between them. CDR1 LNHDA and CDR2 SQIVND come from the germline V gene (reference sequence). The CDR3 is 13 residues long.